The clone carrying this T cell receptor beta chain was picked up one time. Original handling: By means of reference gene primer amplification, nucleated cell counts were estimated. The data were produced by immunoSEQ multiplex PCR, yet TCRdb's version contains in-frame clones alone and is incomplete. D and trimming were read from the DNA, whereas the V and J calls and clone size are those reported in that table. The table lists about 300,000 clones, roughly 84% of them singletons, with more than 1.4% in the top ten. The data derive from a study of blood T cell repertoires in COVID-19. Study-wide context: Researchers got acute and convalescent COVID-19 samples from the United States, Italy and Spain.

It was during active infection that Seattle patients were enrolled and then longitudinally followed. Germline V lookup: CDR1 SGDLS, CDR2 YYNGEE. Trimming left V 3 bases short and J 0 bases short, with 10 bases between. CDR3 length: 15 amino acids. The sequenced sample consisted of peripheral blood. The receptor comes from a human donor with COVID-19, enrolled during active disease. The donor label of this sample is uncertain. The chain has TRBV9 and TRBJ2-1, with a weak D call TRBD2 (5 bases). CDR3 bases: TGTGCCAGCAGCGGCCCGGGGAGCTCCTACAATGAGCAGTTCTTC. This translates into CASSGPGSSYNEQFF.